This TCR beta chain was observed in a study of OX40 agonist ivuxolimab in advanced cancers. Study in general: Six ivuxolimab dose levels, 0.01 to 10 mg/kg, were given intravenously every 2 weeks. Study outcomes and limitations: On average, a greater number of expanded clones characterised CD8+ T cells relative to CD4+.

J lost 0 bases, V lost 5 bases, and 15 bases had no gene match. Germline values: CDR1 SGHNT, CDR2 YENEEA. The CDR3 is 20 residues long. Regarding this clone: The antigen remains undetermined.

The method was immunoSEQ multiplex PCR; TCRdb's version includes in-frame clones alone and lacks a portion of them. The sample includes more than 85,000 clones, around 90% of them seen just once. The sequence derives from an adult with an advanced solid tumor such as melanoma, head and neck, liver or kidney cancer. The chain links TRBV11-3 to TRBJ2-7, with 14 bases fitting TRBD2. Specimen: CD4+ or CD8+ T cells sorted from blood, collected in a trial of the OX40 agonist ivuxolimab. The CDR3 region has the DNA TGTGCCAGCAGCCAGCCGGGACTAGCGGGAGAGGGCCCGAGCTCCTACGAGCAGTACTTC. Translation: CASSQPGLAGEGPSSYEQYF.